The sequence of this T cell receptor (beta chain) was determined in a study of control samples from healthy donors and cancer patients. CDR1 and CDR2 (germline): GTSNPN, SVGIG (reference sequence). J was trimmed by 8 bases and V by 0 bases; bases with no gene match: 5. The CDR3 is 14 amino acids. Assay used: immunoSEQ multiplex PCR; TCRdb lists only in-frame clones, some missing. The sample carries around 250,000 clones, over 75% recorded once. This chain links TRBV30 with TRBJ2-1; 9 positions match TRBD2. The sequence derives from a woman aged 60-75 years with lung cancer. Specimen: PBMCs. CDR3 protein: CAWSVQREDDEQFF. The CDR3 DNA reads as TGTGCCTGGAGTGTACAGCGGGAGGATGATGAGCAGTTCTTC.